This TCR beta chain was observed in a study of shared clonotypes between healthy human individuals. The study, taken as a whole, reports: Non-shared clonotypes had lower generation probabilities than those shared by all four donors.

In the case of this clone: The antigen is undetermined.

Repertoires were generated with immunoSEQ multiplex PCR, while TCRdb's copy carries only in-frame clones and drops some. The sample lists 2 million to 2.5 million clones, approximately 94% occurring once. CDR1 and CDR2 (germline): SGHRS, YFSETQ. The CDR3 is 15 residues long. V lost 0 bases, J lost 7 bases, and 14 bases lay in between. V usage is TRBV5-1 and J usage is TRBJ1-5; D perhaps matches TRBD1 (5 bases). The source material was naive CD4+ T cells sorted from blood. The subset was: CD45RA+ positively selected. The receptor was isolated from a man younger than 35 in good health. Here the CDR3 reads CASSLDGGAGQPQHF. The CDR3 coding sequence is TGCGCCAGCAGCTTGGATGGGGGTGCAGGGCAGCCCCAGCATTTT.